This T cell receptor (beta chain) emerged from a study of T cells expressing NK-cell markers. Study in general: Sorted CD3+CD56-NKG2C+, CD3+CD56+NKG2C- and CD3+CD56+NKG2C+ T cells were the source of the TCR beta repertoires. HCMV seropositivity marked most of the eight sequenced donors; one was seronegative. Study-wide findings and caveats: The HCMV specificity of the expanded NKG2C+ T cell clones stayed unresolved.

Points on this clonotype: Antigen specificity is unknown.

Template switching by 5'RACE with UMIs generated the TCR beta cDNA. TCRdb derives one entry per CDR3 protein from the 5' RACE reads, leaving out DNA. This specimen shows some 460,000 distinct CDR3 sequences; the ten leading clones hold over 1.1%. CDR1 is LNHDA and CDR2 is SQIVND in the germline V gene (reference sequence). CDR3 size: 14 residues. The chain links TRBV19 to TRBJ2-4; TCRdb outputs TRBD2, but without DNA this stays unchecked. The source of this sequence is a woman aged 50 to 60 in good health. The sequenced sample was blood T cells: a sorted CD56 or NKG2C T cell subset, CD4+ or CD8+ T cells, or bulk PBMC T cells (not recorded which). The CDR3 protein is CASSIGGTLNIQYF.